The 15 T cell receptor beta chains below come from one sample, sequenced in a study of cytomegalovirus exposure and HLA in healthy donors. This PCR relied on a set of 60 Vbeta primers and 13 Jbeta primers. The method was immunoSEQ multiplex PCR; TCRdb's version includes in-frame clones alone and lacks a portion of them. Among some 130,000 clones listed, around 73% were seen once. Sequences were obtained from PBMCs. Receptors were obtained from a woman in her forties in good health and CMV-seronegative.

The gene calls are TRBV28 and TRBJ2-7, with D maybe TRBD2 (5 bases). Trimming took off 4 bases at V and 2 bases at J, with 9 bases between the two ends. This CDR3 contains 13 residues. Germline CDR1 is MDHEN and CDR2 is SYDVKM. The CDR3 coding sequence is TGTGCCAGCAGTTCCGGAGGAACCTACGAGCAGTACGTC. It encodes CASSSGGTYEQYV.

The chain links TRBV28 to TRBJ2-1; D not resolved. V was cut by 2 bases and J by 0 bases, with 5 bases left in between. The CDR3 totals 14 residues. Looked up from germline, CDR1 is MDHEN and CDR2 is SYDVKM. The CDR3 sequence is CASSLPGSYNEQFF. As DNA, the CDR3 is TGTGCCAGCAGTTTACCGGGCTCCTACAATGAGCAGTTCTTC.

J is TRBJ2-3 and V is TRBV10-3, with 8 bases fitting TRBD2. The CDR3 is 13 amino acids. J was trimmed by 7 bases and V by 6 bases; bases with no gene match: 6. CDR1 and CDR2 (germline): ENHRY, SYGVKD. The CDR3, as DNA: TGTGCCATCAGCCCGATAGCGGGACATACGCAGTATTTT. Protein: CAISPIAGHTQYF.

This chain connects TRBV7-8 to TRBJ1-1, with a possible D match to TRBD1 (5 bases). Germline V gene data show CDR1 as SGHVS and CDR2 as FQNEAQ. CDR3 length equals 13 residues. V was clipped by 6 bases and J by 2 bases, with 10 bases between them. Written as DNA, the CDR3 is TGTGCCAGCAGTGGGGGGGTTAACACTGAAGCTTTCTTT. Protein product: CASSGGVNTEAFF. The full variable domain, with the rest looked up from reference TRBV7-8 and TRBJ1-1, is GAGVSQSPRYKVAKRGQDVALRCDPISGHVSLFWYQQALGQGPEFLTYFQNEAQLDKSGLPSDRFFAERPEGSVSTLKIQRTQQEDSAVYLCASSGGVNTEAFFGQGTRLTVV.

The chain links TRBV19 to TRBJ1-5; 7 nucleotides align to TRBD1. The CDR3 loop spans 20 amino acids. The germline CDR1 and CDR2 sequences are LNHDA and SQIVND (reference sequence). V trimming: 3 bases; J trimming: 0 bases; junction bases outside the gene matches: 17. The CDR3 is CASSINFSGRGIYSNQPQHF. Written as DNA, the CDR3 is TGTGCCAGTAGTATTAATTTTTCGGGCAGGGGGATTTATAGCAATCAGCCCCAGCATTTT.

This clone was observed a handful of times. The chain couples TRBV4-1 to TRBJ2-7; D may be TRBD2 (6 bases). The CDR3 contains 16 residues. V was trimmed by 2 bases and J by 1 base, leaving 15 bases between them. The germline V gene has CDR1 MGHRA and CDR2 YSYEKL. CDR3: CASSQFPAGKSYEQYF. CDR3 nucleotides: TGCGCCAGCAGCCAATTCCCAGCGGGTAAATCCTACGAGCAGTACTTC.

The chain uses TRBV5-1 and TRBJ2-5; perhaps TRBD2 as D (5 bases). The ends were cut back, 0 bases at V and 1 base at J, with 10 bases in the middle. The CDR3 spans 15 residues. Germline lookup yields CDR1 SGHRS and CDR2 YFSETQ. The chain's CDR3 is CASSLGIRGQETQYF. The CDR3 nucleotides read TGCGCCAGCAGCTTGGGTATCCGGGGCCAAGAGACCCAGTACTTC.

The chain joins TRBV7-8 to TRBJ1-1; no clear D. This CDR3 contains 13 residues. Germline assignment: CDR1 SGHVS and CDR2 FQNEAQ. Between the trimmed V and J ends, which lost 3 bases and 1 base, there was a span of 6 bases. The DNA for the CDR3 is TGTGCCAGCAGCTTCGCAGGGAACACTGAAGCTTTCTTT. It is translated as CASSFAGNTEAFF. Looking up the rest from reference TRBV7-8 and TRBJ1-1 gives the full variable domain: GAGVSQSPRYKVAKRGQDVALRCDPISGHVSLFWYQQALGQGPEFLTYFQNEAQLDKSGLPSDRFFAERPEGSVSTLKIQRTQQEDSAVYLCASSFAGNTEAFFGQGTRLTVV.

The rearrangement uses TRBV27 and TRBJ2-5, with 8 bases fitting TRBD2. CDR1 is MNHEY, CDR2 SMNVEV, per germline (reference sequence). Germline trimming cut 9 bases from V and 4 bases from J; bases unmatched to any gene: 4. The CDR3 runs to 12 residues. CDR3 protein: CASRRGGETQYF. DNA of the CDR3: TGTGCCAGTAGACGGGGGGGAGAGACCCAGTACTTC.

J is TRBJ1-1 and V is TRBV21-1. TRBV21-1 is a recognized pseudogene. CDR3 length: 15 residues. The CDR3 reads CASSTREVSGTEAFF. In nucleotides, the CDR3 is TGTGCCAGCAGCACAAGGGAGGTGAGCGGCACTGAAGCTTTCTTT.

V and J are TRBV27 and TRBJ2-2, with 7 bases aligning to TRBD2. After removal of 4 bases from V and 6 bases from J, the junction contained 8 bases not matched to a gene. The CDR3 sequence is 15 residues long. In germline, CDR1 is MNHEY, CDR2 SMNVEV (reference sequence). The CDR3 reads CASSWGLPRSGELFF. CDR3 nucleotide sequence: TGTGCCAGCAGTTGGGGACTACCAAGGTCCGGGGAGCTGTTTTTT.

CDR3 in amino acids: CSVTRGAIYNEQFF. The CDR3 DNA is TGCAGCGTAACACGTGGGGCGATCTACAATGAGCAGTTCTTC. This chain uses TRBV29-1 with TRBJ2-1; the D gene is possibly TRBD1 (5 bases). V was trimmed by 6 bases and J by 3 bases, leaving 15 bases between them. CDR1 is SQVTM and CDR2 is ANQGSEA in the germline V gene. The CDR3 is made up of 14 amino acids.

The CDR3 loop reads CSAREIAEYF. In DNA form, the CDR3 reads TGCAGTGCTAGAGAGATAGCGGAGTACTTC. V usage is TRBV20-1 and J usage is TRBJ2-7; perhaps TRBD2 as D (6 bases). The V end was cut by 0 bases, the J end by 11 bases, with 8 bases between. Germline-derived CDR1 and CDR2 are DFQATT and SNEGSKA (reference sequence). This CDR3 spans 10 amino acids.

CDR3 bases: TGTGCCGGTCAAACGGGACAGGGGCTCTATGGCTACACCTTC. It codes for CAGQTGQGLYGYTF. This chain connects TRBV11-3 to TRBJ1-2; TRBD1 matches at 10 bases. The CDR3 is 14 amino acids. Germline CDR1 SGHNT, CDR2 YENEEA. V shed 11 bases and J 4 bases; nucleotides not matched to a gene: 10.

The sample holds one count of this clone. The V gene is TRBV5-4, the J gene TRBJ2-2; 10 bases line up with TRBD2. The CDR3 totals 18 residues. V lost 0 bases, J lost 6 bases, and 11 bases stayed unmatched. Germline CDR1 and CDR2: SGHNT and YYREEE (reference sequence). CDR3 DNA: TGTGCCAGCAGCTTGGCATGGGGGACTAGCGACCGTCCCGGGGAGCTGTTTTTT. This codes for CASSLAWGTSDRPGELFF.